This T cell receptor beta chain derives from a study of blood T cell repertoires in COVID-19. Authors' analysis steps: It was from reference gene primer amplification that nucleated cell counts were estimated. The protocol was immunoSEQ multiplex PCR, while the TCRdb copy is restricted to in-frame clones and leaves out a portion. The V and J calls and the clone size are those of that table, but D and trimming were determined from the DNA. The table has about 17,000 clones, roughly 80% seen once. Germline V gene data show CDR1 as MNHNS and CDR2 as SASEGT. CDR3 length: 18 amino acids. V was pared by 4 bases and J by 5 bases, with 12 bases of the junction left unmatched.

This clonotype was obtained from a man aged 60 to 69 with active or convalescent COVID-19. The chain employs TRBV6-1 and TRBJ2-5, with 14 positions matching TRBD2. The material sequenced was peripheral blood. The CDR3 nucleotides are TGTGCCAGCAGTGCCCAGGCGGGACTAGCGGGAGTAGCGGAGACCCAGTACTTC. Protein: CASSAQAGLAGVAETQYF.